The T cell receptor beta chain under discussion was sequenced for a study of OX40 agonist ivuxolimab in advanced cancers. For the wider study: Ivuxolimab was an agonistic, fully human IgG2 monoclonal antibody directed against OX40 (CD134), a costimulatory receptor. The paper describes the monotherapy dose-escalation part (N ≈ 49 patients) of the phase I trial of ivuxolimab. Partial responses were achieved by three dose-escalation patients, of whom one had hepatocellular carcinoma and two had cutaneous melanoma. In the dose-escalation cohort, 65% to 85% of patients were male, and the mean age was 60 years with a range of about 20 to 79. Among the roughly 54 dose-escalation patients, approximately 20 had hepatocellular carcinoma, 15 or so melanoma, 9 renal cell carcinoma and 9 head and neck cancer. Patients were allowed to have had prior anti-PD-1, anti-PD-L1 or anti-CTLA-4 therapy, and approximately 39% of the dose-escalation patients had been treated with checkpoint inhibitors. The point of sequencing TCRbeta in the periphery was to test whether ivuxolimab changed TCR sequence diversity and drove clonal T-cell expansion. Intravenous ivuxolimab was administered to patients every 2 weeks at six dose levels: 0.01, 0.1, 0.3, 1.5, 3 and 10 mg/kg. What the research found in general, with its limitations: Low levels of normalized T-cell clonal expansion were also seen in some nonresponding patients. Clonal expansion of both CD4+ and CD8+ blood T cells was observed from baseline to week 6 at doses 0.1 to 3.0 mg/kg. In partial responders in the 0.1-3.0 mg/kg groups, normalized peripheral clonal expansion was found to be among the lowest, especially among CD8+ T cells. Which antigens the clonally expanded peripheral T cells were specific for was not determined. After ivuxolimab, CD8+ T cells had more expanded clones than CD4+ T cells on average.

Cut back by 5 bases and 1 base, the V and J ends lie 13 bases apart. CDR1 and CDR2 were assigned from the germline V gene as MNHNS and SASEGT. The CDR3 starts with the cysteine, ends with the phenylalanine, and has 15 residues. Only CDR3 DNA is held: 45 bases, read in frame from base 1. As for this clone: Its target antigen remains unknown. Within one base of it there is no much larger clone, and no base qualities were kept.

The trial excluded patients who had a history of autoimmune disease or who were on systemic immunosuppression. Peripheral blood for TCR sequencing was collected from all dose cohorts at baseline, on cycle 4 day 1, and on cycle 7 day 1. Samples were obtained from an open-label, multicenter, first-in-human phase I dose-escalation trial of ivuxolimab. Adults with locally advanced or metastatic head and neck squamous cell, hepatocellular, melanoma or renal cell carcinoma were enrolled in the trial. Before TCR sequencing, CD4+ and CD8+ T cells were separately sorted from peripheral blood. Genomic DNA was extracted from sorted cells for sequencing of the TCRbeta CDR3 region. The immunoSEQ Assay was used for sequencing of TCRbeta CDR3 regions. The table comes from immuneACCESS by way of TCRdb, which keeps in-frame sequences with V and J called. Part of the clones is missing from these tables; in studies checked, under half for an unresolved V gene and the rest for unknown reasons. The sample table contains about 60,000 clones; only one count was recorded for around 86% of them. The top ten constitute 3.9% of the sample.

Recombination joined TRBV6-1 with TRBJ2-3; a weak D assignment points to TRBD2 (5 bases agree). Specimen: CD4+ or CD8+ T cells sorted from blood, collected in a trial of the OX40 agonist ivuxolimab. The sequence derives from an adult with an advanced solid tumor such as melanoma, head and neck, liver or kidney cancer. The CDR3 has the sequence CASSQRVGGTDTQYF. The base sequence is TGTGCCAGCAGTCAGAGGGTGGGCGGCACAGATACGCAGTATTTT.